This T cell receptor (beta chain) is drawn from a study of Graves' ophthalmopathy and Graves' hyperthyroidism. Study-level information: Peripheral blood (taken before any treatment) was collected at initial diagnosis.

V lost 4 bases and J lost 3; bases outside the gene matches: 6. The CDR3 length is 14 residues. Germline CDR1 SNHLY, CDR2 FYNNEI. RNA transcripts yielded amplified TCR beta CDR3 regions. Scientists carried out first-round RT-PCR using HTBI primers and then a second-round multiplex PCR. TCRdb ran MiXCR on the multiplex PCR reads and lists one entry per CDR3 protein. The data show 200,000 to 300,000 distinct CDR3 sequences, around 50% seen once. This sequence was found in an adult man with Graves' ophthalmopathy. This chain links TRBV2 with TRBJ2-7; 7 bases are a match to TRBD2. Sequences were obtained from peripheral blood. The CDR3, as DNA: TGTGCCAGCAGTGTAACTAGCGCGAGCTACGAGCAGTACTTC. Translated, it gives CASSVTSASYEQYF.